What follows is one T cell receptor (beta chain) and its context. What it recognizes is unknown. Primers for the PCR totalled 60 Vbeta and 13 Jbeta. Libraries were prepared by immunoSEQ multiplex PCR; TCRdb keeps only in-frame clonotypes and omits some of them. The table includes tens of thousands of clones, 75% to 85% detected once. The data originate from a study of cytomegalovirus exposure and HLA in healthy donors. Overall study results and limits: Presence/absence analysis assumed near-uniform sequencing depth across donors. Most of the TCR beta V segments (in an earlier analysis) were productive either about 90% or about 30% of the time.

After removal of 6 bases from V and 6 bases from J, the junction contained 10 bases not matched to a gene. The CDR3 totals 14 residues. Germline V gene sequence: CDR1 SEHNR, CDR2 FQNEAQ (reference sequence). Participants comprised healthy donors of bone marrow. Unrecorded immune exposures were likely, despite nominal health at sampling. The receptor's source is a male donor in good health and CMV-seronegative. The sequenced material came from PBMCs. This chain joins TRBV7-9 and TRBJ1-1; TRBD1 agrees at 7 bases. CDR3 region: CASRGDSGGSEAFF. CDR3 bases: TGTGCCAGCAGGGGGGACAGTGGGGGGTCTGAAGCTTTCTTT.